A single sample is the source of the 17 T cell receptor beta chains below, sequenced in a study of shared clonotypes between healthy human individuals. Here immunoSEQ multiplex PCR was the method, and the copy in TCRdb shows in-frame clones only, minus some. Altogether about 1.5 million clones are present, approximately 98% being singletons, with the ten largest covering approximately 0.45%. Sequenced: naive CD4+ T cells sorted from blood. Subset here: CD45RA+ positively selected. Receptors were obtained from a man aged 30 to 45 in good health.

This sequence joins TRBV6-5 and TRBJ2-7, with 14 bases that match TRBD2. The CDR3 runs 14 residues. The junction had 4 bases not matched to a gene; V was cut back by 6 bases and J by 6 bases. Per the germline V gene, CDR1 is MNHEY and CDR2 is SVGAGI. For the CDR3, the DNA is TGTGCCAGCAGCTCGGGACTAGCGGGAGTCGAGCAGTACTTC. It translates to CASSSGLAGVEQYF.

The V gene is TRBV7-9, the J gene TRBJ2-1, with 9 bases aligning to TRBD2. CDR3 size: 14 residues. CDR1 SEHNR and CDR2 FQNEAQ come from the germline V gene (reference sequence). With 6 bases clipped from V and 5 bases from J, the junction kept 5 bases outside the gene matches. CDR3 in amino acids: CASRQLAGDNEQFF. The CDR3 DNA reads TGTGCCAGCAGGCAACTAGCGGGCGACAATGAGCAGTTCTTC.

About this clone itself: The same CDR3 also results from other DNA sequences found in this sample. The chain employs TRBV2 and TRBJ2-7; D possibly uses TRBD1 or TRBD2 (6 bases each). The germline CDR1 and CDR2 sequences are SNHLY and FYNNEI. V lost 3 bases, J lost 4 bases, and 13 bases lay in between. CDR3 length equals 14 residues. CDR3 nucleotides: TGTGCCAGCAGTGATCAGGGGACTTCTTACGAGCAGTACTTC. It yields the protein CASSDQGTSYEQYF.

This rearrangement joins TRBV28 to TRBJ1-4, with a possible D match to TRBD1 (6 bases). This CDR3 is 15 amino acids long. V lost 6 bases to trimming and J lost 8 bases, with 19 bases between them. Germline CDR1 MDHEN, CDR2 SYDVKM. CDR3 loop: CASSLLVAQGEKLFF. CDR3 bases: TGTGCCAGCAGCCTTTTAGTCGCCCAGGGGGAAAAACTGTTTTTT. Together with reference TRBV28 and TRBJ1-4, the CDR3 gives the full variable domain: DVKVTQSSRYLVKRTGEKVFLECVQDMDHENMFWYRQDPGLGLRLIYFSYDVKMKEKGDIPEGYSVSREKKERFSLILESASTNQTSMYLCASSLLVAQGEKLFFGSGTQLSVL.

V and J are TRBV19 and TRBJ2-7; 8 nucleotides line up with TRBD2. In germline, CDR1 is LNHDA, CDR2 SQIVND (reference sequence). The CDR3 loop spans 14 amino acids. The junction had 3 bases not matched to a gene; V was cut back by 2 bases and J by 3 bases. CDR3 sequence reads: CASSIQRESYEQYF. Here the CDR3 DNA reads TGTGCCAGTAGTATACAGCGGGAGAGCTACGAGCAGTACTTC.

The V call is TRBV7-9, the J call TRBJ2-1; 9 nucleotides agree with TRBD2. CDR3 length equals 15 residues. Germline CDR1 SEHNR, CDR2 FQNEAQ (reference sequence). The ends lost 3 bases at V and 5 bases at J; junction bases unmatched: 5. CDR3 residues: CASSFGLAPNNEQFF. In nucleotides, the CDR3 is TGTGCCAGCAGCTTTGGACTAGCGCCCAACAATGAGCAGTTCTTC.

The chain uses TRBV5-1 and TRBJ2-1, with D perhaps TRBD2 (6 bases). The V and J ends lost 5 bases and 2 bases respectively, with 17 bases between them. Germline CDR1 and CDR2: SGHRS and YFSETQ. This CDR3 region has 16 residues. For the CDR3, the DNA is TGCGCCAGCAGTCCCGGGGGTAGCGGCACCTACAATGAGCAGTTCTTC. Its protein product is CASSPGGSGTYNEQFF.

The genes are TRBV6-1 and TRBJ2-7; D not certain. Germline values: CDR1 MNHNS, CDR2 SASEGT. The CDR3 runs to 12 residues. Trimming removed 0 bases at V and 7 bases at J, with 7 bases between. In DNA, the CDR3 is TGTGCCAGCAGTGAAGCTTACGGTGAGCAGTACTTC. Protein product: CASSEAYGEQYF.

The chain is built from TRBV28 and TRBJ1-2; 7 bases fit TRBD1. Losses at the gene ends were 8 bases for V and 7 bases for J; bases not matched to a gene: 7. Germline CDR1 reads MDHEN; CDR2 reads SYDVKM. The CDR3 has 12 residues. The CDR3 nucleotides are TGTGCCAGCCGAGGGGGCGCCTTTGGCTACACCTTC. Residues: CASRGGAFGYTF.

A single count supports this clone. The chain links TRBV15 to TRBJ1-4; 10 bases are shared with TRBD1. V dropped 1 base and J dropped 7; count of bases not matched to a gene: 3. The V gene's germline CDR1 is LNHNV and CDR2 YYDKDF (reference sequence). This CDR3 is 15 amino acids long. DNA of the CDR3: TGTGCCACCAGCAGAGGGGGACAGGGGTTTGAAAAACTGTTTTTT. Its protein product is CATSRGGQGFEKLFF. The full variable domain, rest sourced from reference TRBV15 and TRBJ1-4, is DAMVIQNPRYQVTQFGKPVTLSCSQTLNHNVMYWYQQKSSQAPKLLFHYYDKDFNNEADTPDNFQSRRPNTSFCFLDIRSPGLGDTAMYLCATSRGGQGFEKLFFGSGTQLSVL.

The rearrangement joins TRBV5-1 to TRBJ2-1; D could derive from TRBD1 or TRBD2 (5 bases each). The CDR3 has 12 residues. Germline V gives CDR1 SGHRS, CDR2 YFSETQ. Trimming removed 2 bases at V and 9 bases at J, with 9 bases between. The CDR3 is CASSFDSGEQFF. DNA of the CDR3: TGCGCCAGCAGCTTCGACAGCGGTGAGCAGTTCTTC.

Comment on this clone: The same CDR3 is also encoded by other DNA sequences in this sample. The chain links TRBV7-9 to TRBJ2-3, with D hard to call. CDR3 length: 15 amino acids. The germline V gene has CDR1 SEHNR and CDR2 FQNEAQ (reference sequence). Trimming cost V 3 bases and J 2 bases, with 12 bases left between them. CDR3 amino acids: CASSLGSLSTDTQYF. DNA of the CDR3: TGTGCCAGCAGCTTGGGCTCCCTATCCACAGATACGCAGTATTTT.

The rearrangement uses TRBV5-6 and TRBJ2-7, with a tentative D call TRBD2 (6 bases). This CDR3 has 14 residues. CDR1 SGHDT and CDR2 YYEEEE come from the germline V gene. With 1 base removed from V and 4 bases from J, the gap between germline ends came to 12 bases. CDR3 loop: CASSLNGGTYEQYF. The CDR3 DNA reads TGTGCCAGCAGCTTGAATGGAGGGACGTACGAGCAGTACTTC. Filled out from reference TRBV5-6 and TRBJ2-7, the complete variable domain reads DAGVTQSPTHLIKTRGQQVTLRCSPKSGHDTVSWYQQALGQGPQFIFQYYEEEERQRGNFPDRFSGHQFPNYSSELNVNALLLGDSALYLCASSLNGGTYEQYFGPGTRLTVT.

This clone was found once. The V gene is TRBV28, the J gene TRBJ1-4; D is unresolved. Germline loops: CDR1 MDHEN, CDR2 SYDVKM. The CDR3 loop spans 17 amino acids. The V end lost 3 bases, the J end lost 2 bases, and 16 bases lay between the germline ends. CDR3 residues: CASSLTYTRRTNEKLFF. The CDR3 coding sequence is TGTGCCAGCAGTTTGACGTATACACGGCGCACTAATGAAAAACTGTTTTTT.

The V call is TRBV5-8, the J call TRBJ1-2; 7 bases map to TRBD1. CDR3 length: 15 amino acids. J lost 0 bases, V lost 10 bases, and 12 bases had no gene match. Germline V gives CDR1 SGHTS, CDR2 YDEGEE. The CDR3 DNA reads TGTGCCGCATCCGGGACAGCCATAACTAACTATGGCTACACCTTC. Translation: CAASGTAITNYGYTF.

This chain connects TRBV28 to TRBJ1-1; D is unresolved. V dropped 5 bases and J dropped 1 base, with 11 bases sitting between them. CDR1 and CDR2 (germline): MDHEN, SYDVKM. CDR3 length equals 14 residues. The CDR3: CASSGPWRNTEAFF. The CDR3 DNA sequence: TGTGCCAGCAGTGGACCCTGGCGGAACACTGAAGCTTTCTTT.

The chain carries TRBV7-8 and TRBJ2-1, with TRBD2 matching over 9 bases. CDR3 length: 12 residues. V was clipped by 11 bases and J by 2 bases; unmatched bases: 1. Germline V gene sequence: CDR1 SGHVS, CDR2 FQNEAQ. The CDR3 region has the DNA TGTGCCGCGGGAGGGACCTACAATGAGCAGTTCTTC. Translated: CAAGGTYNEQFF. Combining the CDR3 with reference TRBV7-8 and TRBJ2-1 gives the whole variable domain GAGVSQSPRYKVAKRGQDVALRCDPISGHVSLFWYQQALGQGPEFLTYFQNEAQLDKSGLPSDRFFAERPEGSVSTLKIQRTQQEDSAVYLCAAGGTYNEQFFGPGTRLTVL.